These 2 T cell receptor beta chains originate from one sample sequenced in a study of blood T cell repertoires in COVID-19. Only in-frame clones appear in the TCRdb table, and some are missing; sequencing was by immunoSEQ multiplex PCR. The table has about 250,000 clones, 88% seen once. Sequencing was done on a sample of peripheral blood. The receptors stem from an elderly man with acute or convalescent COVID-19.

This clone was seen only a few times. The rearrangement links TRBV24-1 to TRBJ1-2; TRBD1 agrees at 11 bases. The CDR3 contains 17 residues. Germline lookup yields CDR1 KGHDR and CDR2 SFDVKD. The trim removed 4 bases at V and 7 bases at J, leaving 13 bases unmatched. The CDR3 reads CATSENLRDRGLGGYTF. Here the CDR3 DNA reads TGTGCCACCAGTGAGAACCTCCGGGACAGGGGGTTGGGTGGCTACACCTTC.

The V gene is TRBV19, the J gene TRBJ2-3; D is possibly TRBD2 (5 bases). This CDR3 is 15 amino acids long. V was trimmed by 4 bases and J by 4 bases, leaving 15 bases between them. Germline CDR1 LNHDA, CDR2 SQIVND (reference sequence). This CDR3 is CASSNGVPFSDTQYF. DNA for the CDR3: TGTGCCAGTAGTAACGGGGTCCCATTTTCAGATACGCAGTATTTT.